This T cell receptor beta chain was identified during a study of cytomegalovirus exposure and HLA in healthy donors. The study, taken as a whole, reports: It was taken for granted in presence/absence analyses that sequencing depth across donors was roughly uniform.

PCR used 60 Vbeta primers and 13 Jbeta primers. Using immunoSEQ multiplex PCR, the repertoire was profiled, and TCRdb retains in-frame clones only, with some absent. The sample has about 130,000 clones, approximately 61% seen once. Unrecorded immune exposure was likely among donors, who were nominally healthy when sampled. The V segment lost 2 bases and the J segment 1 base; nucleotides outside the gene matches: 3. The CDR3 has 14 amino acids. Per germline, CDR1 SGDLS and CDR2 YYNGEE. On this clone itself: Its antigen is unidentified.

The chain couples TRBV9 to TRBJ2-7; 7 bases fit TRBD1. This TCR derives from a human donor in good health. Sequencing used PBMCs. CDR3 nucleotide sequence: TGTGCCAGCAGCGTTCAGGGACAGTCCTACGAGCAGTACTTC. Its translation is CASSVQGQSYEQYF.